This T cell receptor beta chain is drawn from a study of shared T cell receptors in the human thymus. The length of the CDR3 is 12 residues. With 9 bases removed from V and 0 bases from J, the gap between germline ends came to 9 bases. Germline CDR1 reads MDHEN; CDR2 reads SYDVKM. Assay: immunoSEQ multiplex PCR; the TCRdb copy retains only in-frame clones and omits some. The table records 500,000 to 850,000 clones, about 89% of them present only once. This same sample was also part of a study on human thymus T cells.

Sequencing was performed on thymocytes. The V call is TRBV28, the J call TRBJ2-7; D is perhaps TRBD1 (6 bases). This receptor was identified in a boy under three years old with a congenital heart defect. The CDR3 is CASKGDSYEQYF. CDR3 coding DNA: TGTGCCAGTAAGGGGGACTCCTACGAGCAGTACTTC.